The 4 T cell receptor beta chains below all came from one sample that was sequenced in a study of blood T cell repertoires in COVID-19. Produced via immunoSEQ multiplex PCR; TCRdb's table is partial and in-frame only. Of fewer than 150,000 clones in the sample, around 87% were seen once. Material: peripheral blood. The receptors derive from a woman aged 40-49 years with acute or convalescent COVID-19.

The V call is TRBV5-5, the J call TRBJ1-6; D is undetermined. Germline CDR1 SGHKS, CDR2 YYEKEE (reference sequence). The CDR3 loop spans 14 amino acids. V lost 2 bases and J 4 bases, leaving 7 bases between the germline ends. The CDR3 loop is CASSLDFYNSPLHF. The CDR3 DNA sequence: TGTGCCAGCAGCTTAGACTTTTATAATTCACCCCTCCACTTT.

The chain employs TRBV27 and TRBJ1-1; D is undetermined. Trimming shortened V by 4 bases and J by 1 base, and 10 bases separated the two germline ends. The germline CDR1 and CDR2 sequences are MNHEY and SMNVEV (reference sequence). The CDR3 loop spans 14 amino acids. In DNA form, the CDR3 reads TGTGCCAGCAGTTACGGGAGAGGGAACACTGAAGCTTTCTTT. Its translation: CASSYGRGNTEAFF.

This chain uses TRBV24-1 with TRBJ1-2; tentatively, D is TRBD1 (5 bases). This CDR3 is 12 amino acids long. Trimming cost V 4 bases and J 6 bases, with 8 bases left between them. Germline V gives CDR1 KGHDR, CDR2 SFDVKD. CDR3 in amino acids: CATSDRRDGYTF. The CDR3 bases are TGTGCCACCAGTGACCGCAGGGATGGCTACACCTTC.

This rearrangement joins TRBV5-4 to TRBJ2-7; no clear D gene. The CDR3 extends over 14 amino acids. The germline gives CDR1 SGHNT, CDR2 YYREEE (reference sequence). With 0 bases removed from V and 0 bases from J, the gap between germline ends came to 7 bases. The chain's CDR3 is CASSLGPGSYEQYF. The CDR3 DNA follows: TGTGCCAGCAGCTTGGGACCGGGCTCCTACGAGCAGTACTTC.